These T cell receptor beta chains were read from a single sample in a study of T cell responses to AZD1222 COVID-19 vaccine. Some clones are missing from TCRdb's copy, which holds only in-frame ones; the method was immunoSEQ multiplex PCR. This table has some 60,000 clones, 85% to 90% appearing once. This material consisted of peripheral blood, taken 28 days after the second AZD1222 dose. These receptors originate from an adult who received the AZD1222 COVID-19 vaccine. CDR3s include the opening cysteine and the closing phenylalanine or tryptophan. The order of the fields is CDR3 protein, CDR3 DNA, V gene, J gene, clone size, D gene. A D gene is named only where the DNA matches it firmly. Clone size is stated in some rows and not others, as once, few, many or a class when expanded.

cdr3_aa: CASKRTGTGNTIYF
cdr3_nt: TGTGCCAGTAAAAGAACAGGGACTGGAAACACCATATATTTT
v_call: TRBV2
j_call: TRBJ1-3
clone_size: NA
d_call: NA

cdr3_aa: CASSMTSLGTDTQYF
cdr3_nt: TGTGCCAGCAGCATGACTAGTTTGGGCACAGATACGCAGTATTTT
v_call: TRBV11-3
j_call: TRBJ2-3
clone_size: once
d_call: NA

cdr3_aa: CASSLTYEQYF
cdr3_nt: TGTGCCAGCAGCTTGACCTACGAGCAGTACTTC
v_call: TRBV7-6
j_call: TRBJ2-7
clone_size: NA
d_call: NA

cdr3_aa: CASSLYLRAGRVSYGYTF
cdr3_nt: TGTGCCAGCAGTTTATACCTCAGAGCTGGTAGGGTCTCCTATGGCTACACCTTC
v_call: TRBV27
j_call: TRBJ1-2
clone_size: NA
d_call: NA

cdr3_aa: CASSLRFSGQALNTEAFF
cdr3_nt: TGTGCCAGCAGCTTAAGGTTTTCGGGACAGGCTCTTAACACTGAAGCTTTCTTT
v_call: TRBV7-6
j_call: TRBJ1-1
clone_size: once
d_call: TRBD1

cdr3_aa: CSVEYRGLYNEQFF
cdr3_nt: TGCAGCGTTGAATACAGGGGACTCTACAATGAGCAGTTCTTC
v_call: TRBV29-1
j_call: TRBJ2-1
clone_size: NA
d_call: NA

cdr3_aa: CASSPRTDRDTEAFF
cdr3_nt: TGTGCCAGTAGTCCTCGGACCGACCGGGACACTGAAGCTTTCTTT
v_call: TRBV19
j_call: TRBJ1-1
clone_size: NA
d_call: NA

cdr3_aa: CASSLSQRETHEQYF
cdr3_nt: TGCGCCAGCAGCTTGAGTCAGCGGGAGACCCACGAGCAGTACTTC
v_call: TRBV5-1
j_call: TRBJ2-7
clone_size: NA
d_call: TRBD2

cdr3_aa: CSVTGAREETQYF
cdr3_nt: TGCAGCGTCACAGGGGCCAGGGAAGAGACCCAGTACTTC
v_call: TRBV29-1
j_call: TRBJ2-5
clone_size: NA
d_call: TRBD1

cdr3_aa: CSVEVSGAGSPLHF
cdr3_nt: TGCAGCGTTGAAGTGTCAGGGGCCGGTTCACCCCTCCACTTT
v_call: TRBV29-1
j_call: TRBJ1-6
clone_size: NA
d_call: NA

cdr3_aa: CASSFVGRDIQYF
cdr3_nt: TGTGCCAGCAGCTTTGTAGGGAGGGACATTCAGTACTTC
v_call: TRBV21-1
j_call: TRBJ2-4
clone_size: NA
d_call: NA

cdr3_aa: CASIKGPGQGTYEQYF
cdr3_nt: TGTGCCAGCATCAAGGGACCGGGACAGGGGACGTACGAGCAGTACTTC
v_call: TRBV7-2
j_call: TRBJ2-7
clone_size: once
d_call: TRBD1

cdr3_aa: CASTSGEIYEQYF
cdr3_nt: TGTGCCAGCACATCAGGGGAAATCTACGAGCAGTACTTC
v_call: TRBV25-1
j_call: TRBJ2-7
clone_size: NA
d_call: NA

cdr3_aa: CASSLGQGWQPQHF
cdr3_nt: TGTGCCAGCAGCTTAGGACAGGGCTGGCAGCCCCAGCATTTT
v_call: TRBV7-8
j_call: TRBJ1-5
clone_size: NA
d_call: TRBD1

cdr3_aa: CASKTGQGYNEQFF
cdr3_nt: TGTGCCAGCAAAACGGGACAGGGGTACAATGAGCAGTTCTTC
v_call: TRBV7-2
j_call: TRBJ2-1
clone_size: NA
d_call: TRBD1

cdr3_aa: CAREAIYEQYF
cdr3_nt: TGTGCCAGGGAGGCGATCTACGAGCAGTACTTC
v_call: TRBV19
j_call: TRBJ2-7
clone_size: NA
d_call: NA

cdr3_aa: CASTGGAEETQYF
cdr3_nt: TGTGCCAGTACAGGGGGCGCAGAAGAGACCCAGTACTTC
v_call: TRBV28
j_call: TRBJ2-5
clone_size: NA
d_call: TRBD1

cdr3_aa: CSVDRSGVYNEQFF
cdr3_nt: TGCAGCGTTGACCGGTCGGGGGTTTACAATGAGCAGTTCTTC
v_call: TRBV29-1
j_call: TRBJ2-1
clone_size: once
d_call: NA

cdr3_aa: CATQGLQETQYF
cdr3_nt: TGTGCGACACAGGGGCTCCAAGAGACCCAGTACTTC
v_call: TRBV6-5
j_call: TRBJ2-5
clone_size: NA
d_call: TRBD1

cdr3_aa: CASSEYSPSRSTYEQYF
cdr3_nt: TGTGCCAGCAGTGAATATTCCCCCTCCAGGTCGACTTACGAGCAGTACTTC
v_call: TRBV25-1
j_call: TRBJ2-7
clone_size: NA
d_call: NA

cdr3_aa: CASSGGLAGAGEQFF
cdr3_nt: TGTGCCAGCAGCGGGGGACTAGCGGGGGCTGGTGAGCAGTTCTTC
v_call: TRBV5-4
j_call: TRBJ2-1
clone_size: NA
d_call: TRBD2

cdr3_aa: CASSWDRQETQYF
cdr3_nt: TGTGCCAGCAGCTGGGACAGACAAGAGACCCAGTACTTC
v_call: TRBV5-4
j_call: TRBJ2-5
clone_size: NA
d_call: TRBD1

cdr3_aa: CASSLPPGTGVAQEKTDTQYF
cdr3_nt: TGTGCCAGCAGTTTACCTCCCGGGACAGGGGTCGCGCAGGAGAAAACAGATACGCAGTATTTT
v_call: TRBV28
j_call: TRBJ2-3
clone_size: NA
d_call: TRBD1

cdr3_aa: CASSVVGGASTGELFF
cdr3_nt: TGTGCCAGCAGCGTAGTCGGGGGGGCAAGTACCGGGGAGCTGTTTTTT
v_call: TRBV9
j_call: TRBJ2-2
clone_size: NA
d_call: TRBD2

cdr3_aa: CASSARAGPSSYNEQFF
cdr3_nt: TGTGCCAGCAGCGCAAGGGCCGGACCAAGCTCCTACAATGAGCAGTTCTTC
v_call: TRBV7-2
j_call: TRBJ2-1
clone_size: once
d_call: NA

cdr3_aa: CASSLYQSTEAFF
cdr3_nt: TGTGCCAGCAGCTTATATCAAAGCACTGAAGCTTTCTTT
v_call: TRBV11-3
j_call: TRBJ1-1
clone_size: NA
d_call: NA

cdr3_aa: CASSSGQGYEQYF
cdr3_nt: TGTGCCAGCAGTTCTGGACAGGGCTACGAGCAGTACTTC
v_call: TRBV28
j_call: TRBJ2-7
clone_size: once
d_call: TRBD1

cdr3_aa: CASSLYWREGREQYF
cdr3_nt: TGTGCCAGCAGTTTATATTGGCGGGAGGGCAGAGAGCAGTACTTC
v_call: TRBV27
j_call: TRBJ2-7
clone_size: NA
d_call: TRBD2

cdr3_aa: CASSITGNRGEQYF
cdr3_nt: TGTGCCAGTAGTATAACGGGGAATCGAGGCGAGCAGTACTTC
v_call: TRBV19
j_call: TRBJ2-7
clone_size: few
d_call: NA

cdr3_aa: CASSLSQGTTYEQYF
cdr3_nt: TGCGCCAGCAGCTTGAGTCAGGGGACAACCTACGAGCAGTACTTC
v_call: TRBV5-1
j_call: TRBJ2-7
clone_size: NA
d_call: NA

cdr3_aa: CSVLSGRKSSYEQYF
cdr3_nt: TGCAGCGTATTATCAGGGCGCAAAAGCTCCTACGAGCAGTACTTC
v_call: TRBV29-1
j_call: TRBJ2-7
clone_size: NA
d_call: NA

cdr3_aa: CASSSTTGNTIYF
cdr3_nt: TGTGCCAGCAGTTCGACAACTGGAAACACCATATATTTT
v_call: TRBV12-3/TRBV12-4
j_call: TRBJ1-3
clone_size: NA
d_call: NA

cdr3_aa: CSAETSLSFNEQFF
cdr3_nt: TGCAGCGCTGAGACTAGCCTAAGCTTCAATGAGCAGTTCTTC
v_call: TRBV29-1
j_call: TRBJ2-1
clone_size: NA
d_call: TRBD2

cdr3_aa: CASWGGRPGYTF
cdr3_nt: TGTGCCAGTTGGGGGGGAAGGCCTGGCTACACCTTC
v_call: TRBV28
j_call: TRBJ1-2
clone_size: NA
d_call: NA

cdr3_aa: CASRETGGNTGELFF
cdr3_nt: TGTGCCAGCAGAGAGACAGGGGGTAACACCGGGGAGCTGTTTTTT
v_call: TRBV6-5
j_call: TRBJ2-2
clone_size: NA
d_call: TRBD1

cdr3_aa: CASSPRAGILGEQYF
cdr3_nt: TGTGCCAGCAGCCCCAGGGCAGGGATTTTAGGCGAGCAGTACTTC
v_call: TRBV11-2
j_call: TRBJ2-7
clone_size: NA
d_call: NA

cdr3_aa: CASSQVTGGNEKLFF
cdr3_nt: TGCGCCAGCAGCCAAGTGACAGGTGGGAATGAAAAACTGTTTTTT
v_call: TRBV4-3
j_call: TRBJ1-4
clone_size: NA
d_call: NA

cdr3_aa: CASSREGQGRDTQYF
cdr3_nt: TGTGCCAGCAGCCGGGAGGGACAGGGGAGGGATACGCAGTATTTT
v_call: TRBV5-6
j_call: TRBJ2-3
clone_size: once
d_call: TRBD1

cdr3_aa: CASSTGTAGGEQYF
cdr3_nt: TGTGCCAGTAGTACAGGGACTGCCGGGGGCGAGCAGTACTTC
v_call: TRBV19
j_call: TRBJ2-7
clone_size: once
d_call: NA